The clone carrying this T cell receptor (beta chain) has only a few counts. During active infection, Seattle patients enrolled and were then monitored through disease. CDR3 length equals 15 residues. Per germline, CDR1 MNHNS and CDR2 SASEGT. The V end lost 2 bases, the J end lost 5 bases, and 13 bases lay between the germline ends. Assay: immunoSEQ multiplex PCR; the TCRdb copy retains only in-frame clones and omits some. The table lists over 150,000 clones, over 80% of them singletons. The sample belongs to a study of blood T cell repertoires in COVID-19. The V and J genes are TRBV6-1 and TRBJ1-5, with TRBD1 as a possible D gene (6 bases). This receptor was identified in a woman in her 70s with COVID-19, enrolled during active disease. Sequenced: peripheral blood. The CDR3 DNA reads as TGTGCCAGCAGTGAAATGGACAGATACTATCAGCCCCAGCATTTT. Translating it yields CASSEMDRYYQPQHF.